This T cell receptor beta chain was sequenced during a study of blood T cell repertoires in COVID-19. V shed 2 bases and J shed 6 bases, with 8 bases lying between them. This CDR3 comprises 13 residues. Germline CDR1 and CDR2: SGHAT and FQNNGV. The data were produced by immunoSEQ multiplex PCR, yet TCRdb's version contains in-frame clones alone and is incomplete. This sample carries about 480,000 clones, 85% to 90% of them seen once, and the ten largest clones take 0.9%. The chain links TRBV11-2 to TRBJ2-1; TRBD2 might be the D (6 bases). This receptor was obtained from a young man with COVID-19, enrolled during active disease. The sample was peripheral blood. CDR3 amino acids: CASSLLGGNEQFF. The CDR3 DNA sequence: TGTGCCAGCAGCTTACTGGGGGGCAATGAGCAGTTCTTC.